Listed below are T cell receptor beta chains from one sample, sequenced in a study of T cell changes during pregnancy in multiple sclerosis. Clones were read by immunoSEQ multiplex PCR, and TCRdb kept only the in-frame ones, dropping some. Altogether some 80,000 clones are present, over 85% being singletons, with the ten largest covering roughly 0.14%. Sequenced material: CD4+ T cells from peripheral blood mononuclear cells, taken after pregnancy. These receptors all stem from a female donor with multiple sclerosis, enrolled in a pregnancy study. Both conserved end residues are part of each CDR3. The order of the fields is CDR3 length, V gene, J gene, clone size, CDR3 protein. Clone size is stated in some rows and not others, as once, few, many or a class when expanded.

>15|TRBV5-6|TRBJ1-1|-
CASSLVAGVSTEAFF
>14|TRBV19|TRBJ2-1|once
CASSGLAGGSEQFF
>15|TRBV19|TRBJ1-5|-
CASSIGQGDNQPQHF
>15|TRBV16|TRBJ2-7|few
CASSLEAVSSYEQYF
>16|TRBV4-3|TRBJ1-1|-
CASSLGTGGMNTEAFF
>16|TRBV18|TRBJ2-1|once
CASSSIAGGSDNEQFF
>15|TRBV28|TRBJ2-1|-
CGTGQEPSSYNEQFF
>14|TRBV19|TRBJ1-5|-
CASGDRGRNQPQHF
>15|TRBV9|TRBJ1-4|-
CASSALTSTNEKLFF
>16|TRBV30|TRBJ1-1|-
CAWSAIFGLAGTEAFF
>14|TRBV19|TRBJ2-3|once
CASSAGASTDTQYF
>16|TRBV5-1|TRBJ1-4|once
CASSSLPGPTNEKLFF
>13|TRBV18|TRBJ2-4|once
CASSPGESNIQYF
>12|TRBV19|TRBJ2-3|-
CATSALRHTQYF
>16|TRBV7-2|TRBJ2-1|once
CASSLALTGTDNEQFF
>15|TRBV2|TRBJ1-1|-
CASRIQGARNTEAFF
>13|TRBV27|TRBJ2-3|-
CASSSPLTDTQYF
>14|TRBV6-5|TRBJ1-2|-
CASSYSTGYYGYTF
>13|TRBV27|TRBJ2-1|-
CASSLRESNEQFF
>14|TRBV27|TRBJ1-6|-
CASSLGRGSSPLHF
>16|TRBV15|TRBJ2-3|-
CATSRGSVSVTDTQYF
>12|TRBV11-2|TRBJ1-4|-
CASSPGAEKLFF
>13|TRBV2|TRBJ2-1|once
CASTSDTYNEQFF
>15|TRBV28|TRBJ2-3|-
CASSSVGGFTDTQYF
>15|TRBV30|TRBJ1-4|few
CAWSPGEMGGVKLFF
>15|TRBV4-1|TRBJ1-2|-
CASSQEGPGQGGYTF
>13|TRBV6-5|TRBJ1-5|-
CASSQGANQPQHF
>15|TRBV7-2|TRBJ1-5|-
CASSIRTGDNQPQHF
>15|TRBV4-1|TRBJ2-2|-
CASGEEGQSTGELFF
>15|TRBV4-3|TRBJ1-6|-
CASSQGPRRNSPLHF
>11|TRBV20-1|TRBJ2-7|-
CSASVQGAQYF
>14|TRBV27|TRBJ2-7|-
CASHTSGRPYEQYF
>17|TRBV5-1|TRBJ2-7|once
CASSLEVLAGQSYEQYF
>16|TRBV28|TRBJ2-7|-
CASSFLGSGGPSKQYF
>13|TRBV5-1|TRBJ1-1|-
CASSTSGNTEAFF
>12|TRBV11-2|TRBJ2-1|-
CASSPSAQEQFF
>12|TRBV25-1|TRBJ1-2|-
CASSEGRTGYTF
>14|TRBV19|TRBJ2-7|once
CASRKAGSTYEQYF
>13|TRBV5-6|TRBJ2-7|-
CASSWGQGYEQYF
>14|TRBV30|TRBJ2-3|-
CAWREGGNRDTQYF
>14|TRBV28|TRBJ1-2|-
CASRIQGGNYGYTF
>13|TRBV7-8|TRBJ2-1|-
CASSSLGRGEQFF
>11|TRBV20-1|TRBJ2-1|-
CSANTRDEQFF
>15|TRBV19|TRBJ1-5|-
CASSPQDRLNQPQHF
>13|TRBV5-4|TRBJ2-5|-
CASSLSGQETQYF
>13|TRBV5-1|TRBJ2-1|-
CASSLGTNNEQFF
>17|TRBV5-4|TRBJ2-5|-
CASSSSSGRRGRETQYF
>14|TRBV2|TRBJ2-5|-
CASNSRSPGETQYF
>15|TRBV27|TRBJ2-2|-
CASSYPAGVPGELFF
>15|TRBV12-5|TRBJ1-2|-
CASGGGGSGNYGYTF
>15|TRBV25-1|TRBJ1-2|-
CASSEYIAGVSGYTF
>13|TRBV10-3|TRBJ2-3|-
CASNLARTDTQYF
>15|TRBV28|TRBJ1-5|-
CASNLGGARNQPQHF
>15|TRBV5-8|TRBJ1-4|once
CASNEGERSAEKLFF
>15|TRBV10-3|TRBJ2-2|-
CATRYREGGTGELFF
>14|TRBV27|TRBJ2-7|-
CASMRGISSYEQYF
>14|TRBV5-1|TRBJ1-1|-
CASSSTGGDTEAFF
>13|TRBV5-4|TRBJ1-1|-
CASSPGGNAEAFF